Presented here are 8 T cell receptor beta chains from one specimen sequenced in a study of cytomegalovirus exposure and HLA in healthy donors. Primers: 60 Vbeta forward and 13 Jbeta reverse. Some clones are missing from TCRdb's copy, which holds only in-frame ones; the method was immunoSEQ multiplex PCR. Altogether around 110,000 clones are present, roughly three quarters being singletons, with the ten largest covering approximately 3%. Sample: PBMCs. These receptors came from a young woman in good health and CMV-seropositive.

The chain carries TRBV7-8 and TRBJ2-3; TRBD1 aligns across 7 bases. After removal of 6 bases from V and 3 bases from J, the junction contained 9 bases not matched to a gene. Per germline, CDR1 SGHVS and CDR2 FQNEAQ. The CDR3 has 15 amino acids. The CDR3 loop is CASRLGQTGTDTQYF. CDR3 nucleotide sequence: TGTGCCAGCAGGTTGGGACAGACAGGGACAGATACGCAGTATTTT. Full variable domain (remainder filled in from reference TRBV7-8 and TRBJ2-3): GAGVSQSPRYKVAKRGQDVALRCDPISGHVSLFWYQQALGQGPEFLTYFQNEAQLDKSGLPSDRFFAERPEGSVSTLKIQRTQQEDSAVYLCASRLGQTGTDTQYFGPGTRLTVL.

About this clone: The sample carries other DNA sequences with the same CDR3. The chain couples TRBV6-1 to TRBJ1-5; possible D gene TRBD1, 5 bases. Per germline, CDR1 MNHNS and CDR2 SASEGT. There are 14 residues in the CDR3. With 0 bases removed from V and 4 bases from J, the gap between germline ends came to 7 bases. The CDR3 reads CASSEAGGNQPQHF. DNA for the CDR3: TGTGCCAGCAGTGAAGCGGGGGGGAATCAGCCCCAGCATTTT.

The gene calls are TRBV6-6 and TRBJ2-3, with 7 positions matching TRBD1. Germline lookup yields CDR1 MNHNY and CDR2 SVGAGI (reference sequence). The length of the CDR3 is 15 residues. Trimming took 6 bases from V and 2 from J; bases not matched to a gene: 8. Here the CDR3 reads CASSPRDSPTDTQYF. The DNA for the CDR3 is TGTGCCAGCAGCCCGAGGGACAGTCCCACAGATACGCAGTATTTT.

The genes are TRBV12-2 and TRBJ1-5. TRBV12-2 is a listed pseudogene. This CDR3 comprises 17 residues. The CDR3 spells CASRLATGGAGRQPQHF. The CDR3 DNA is TGTGCAAGTCGCTTAGCTACGGGGGGAGCGGGACGGCAGCCCCAGCATTTT.

The chain carries TRBV2 and TRBJ2-5, with a tentative D call TRBD2 (5 bases). The germline V gene has CDR1 SNHLY and CDR2 FYNNEI. CDR3 length: 12 amino acids. The V end lost 5 bases, the J end lost 2 bases, and 6 bases lay between the germline ends. The CDR3 spells CASSWTQETQYF. CDR3 sequence (DNA): TGTGCCAGCAGTTGGACTCAAGAGACCCAGTACTTC.

The rearrangement uses TRBV5-1 and TRBJ1-1; 9 bases are a match to TRBD1. Germline values: CDR1 SGHRS, CDR2 YFSETQ. The CDR3 has 14 amino acids. J was trimmed by 5 bases and V by 3 bases; bases with no gene match: 5. CDR3 coding DNA: TGCGCCAGCAGCTACAGGGGGCGAGGGACTGAAGCTTTCTTT. It codes for CASSYRGRGTEAFF.

The chain links TRBV2 to TRBJ1-2; a weak D match, TRBD1 (5 bases). V was pared by 0 bases and J by 4 bases, with 9 bases between. CDR3 size: 14 residues. The germline V gene encodes CDR1 SNHLY and CDR2 FYNNEI. The CDR3 protein is CASSEATDIYGYTF. In nucleotides, the CDR3 is TGTGCCAGCAGTGAAGCAACGGACATCTATGGCTACACCTTC. Full variable domain (outside the CDR3, taken from reference TRBV2 and TRBJ1-2): EPEVTQTPSHQVTQMGQEVILRCVPISNHLYFYWYRQILGQKVEFLVSFYNNEISEKSEIFDDQFSVERPDGSNFTLKIRSTKLEDSAMYFCASSEATDIYGYTFGSGTRLTVV.

Only one count was recorded for this clone. This CDR3 is CASGLTSTSETQYF. CDR3 bases: TGTGCCAGCGGGTTGACTAGTACGTCGGAGACCCAGTACTTC. V usage is TRBV28 and J usage is TRBJ2-5; possibly TRBD2 for D (6 bases). Germline CDR1 and CDR2: MDHEN and SYDVKM. This CDR3 is built from 14 residues. Deletions cut 8 bases from V and 5 bases from J, with 18 bases between. The full variable domain, completed using reference TRBV28 and TRBJ2-5, is DVKVTQSSRYLVKRTGEKVFLECVQDMDHENMFWYRQDPGLGLRLIYFSYDVKMKEKGDIPEGYSVSREKKERFSLILESASTNQTSMYLCASGLTSTSETQYFGPGTRLLVL.